A selection of T cell receptor beta chains follows, all from one sample in a study of blood T cell repertoires in COVID-19. Produced via immunoSEQ multiplex PCR; TCRdb's table is partial and in-frame only. This sample has 150,000 or so clones, with approximately 90% found just once. Sequencing input: PBMCs or T cells enriched from blood (not recorded which). The receptors stem from a woman in her thirties or forties who had been exposed to COVID-19. Each CDR3 is given with its conserved first and last residue. D genes are given only for firm matches. Only part of the rows carry a size: once, few, many, or a class if the clone is expanded.

TRBJ1-2,once,TRBV4-3,-,14,CASSQEGQRDGYTF,TGCGCCAGCAGCCAAGAAGGCCAGAGGGATGGCTACACCTTC
TRBJ1-6,once,TRBV27,-,16,CASSLIGSSYNSPLHF,TGTGCCAGCAGTTTAATAGGGAGCTCCTATAATTCACCCCTCCACTTT
TRBJ1-2,-,TRBV28,-,13,CASSLFSRYGYTF,TGTGCCAGCAGTTTATTTTCCCGCTATGGCTACACCTTC
TRBJ1-1,-,TRBV3-1/TRBV3-2,TRBD1,15,CASSQGDRGSTGAFF,TGTGCCAGCAGCCAGGGGGACAGGGGTTCTACAGGAGCTTTCTTT
TRBJ1-5,-,TRBV15,TRBD1,16,CATSTPGQGNNQPQHF,TGTGCCACCAGCACGCCGGGACAGGGAAACAATCAGCCCCAGCATTTT
TRBJ2-1,once,TRBV5-1,TRBD2,16,CASSLRLAGSYNEQFF,TGCGCCAGCAGCTTGAGACTAGCGGGTTCGTACAATGAGCAGTTCTTC
TRBJ2-3,-,TRBV5-6,-,13,CASGTGQEDTQYF,TGTGCCAGCGGTACAGGGCAGGAAGATACGCAGTATTTT
TRBJ2-1,-,TRBV7-8,-,14,CASSLFAGVNEQFF,TGTGCCAGCAGCTTATTTGCAGGGGTGAATGAGCAGTTCTTC
TRBJ1-5,-,TRBV27,-,14,CASSPRGSNQPQHF,TGTGCCAGCAGCCCGCGGGGGAGCAATCAGCCCCAGCATTTT
TRBJ1-5,-,TRBV6-5,TRBD1,15,CASGRTGLFGQPQHF,TGTGCCAGTGGGAGGACAGGGTTGTTCGGTCAGCCCCAGCATTTT
TRBJ1-1,-,TRBV7-9,-,14,CASSLRQTNTEAFF,TGTGCCAGCAGCTTAAGACAGACCAACACTGAAGCTTTCTTT
TRBJ2-7,-,TRBV12-3/TRBV12-4,TRBD1,13,CASSIYRGSEQYF,TGTGCCAGCAGTATATACAGGGGGAGTGAGCAGTACTTC
TRBJ2-2,-,TRBV5-1,-,16,CASSLLTGLGTGELFF,TGCGCCAGCAGCTTGTTGACAGGTCTAGGCACCGGGGAGCTGTTTTTT
TRBJ2-3,-,TRBV6-5,TRBD1,15,CASSPGTASTDTQYF,TGTGCCAGCAGTCCCGGGACAGCTAGCACAGATACGCAGTATTTT
TRBJ2-3,-,TRBV5-1,TRBD1,15,CASSLIQGKADTQYF,TGCGCCAGCAGCCTGATACAGGGGAAGGCAGATACGCAGTATTTT
TRBJ2-4,-,TRBV18,-,15,CASSPPDSAKNIQYF,TGTGCCAGCTCACCACCTGACTCCGCCAAAAACATTCAGTACTTC
TRBJ1-2,few,TRBV19,-,15,CASSPTGGTRYGYTF,TGTGCCAGTAGTCCGACCGGCGGTACCCGCTATGGCTACACCTTC
TRBJ1-5,-,TRBV6-5,TRBD1,14,CASWAGGGNQPQHF,TGTGCCAGCTGGGCAGGGGGAGGCAATCAGCCCCAGCATTTT
TRBJ2-3,-,TRBV4-3,TRBD2,16,CASSWGVAGGSDTQYF,TGCGCCAGCAGCTGGGGTGTAGCGGGAGGATCAGATACGCAGTATTTT
TRBJ2-5,-,TRBV5-1,TRBD2,15,CASSLAPGGGETQYF,TGCGCCAGCAGCTTGGCCCCGGGAGGGGGAGAGACCCAGTACTTC
TRBJ2-2,-,TRBV3-1/TRBV3-2,-,14,CASSRKRAAGELFF,TGTGCCAGCAGTCGAAAGAGGGCGGCCGGGGAGCTGTTTTTT
TRBJ2-1,-,TRBV28,-,12,CASSLFPNEQFF,TGTGCCAGCAGCCTCTTTCCCAATGAGCAGTTCTTC
TRBJ2-6,-,TRBV11-2,TRBD1,18,CASSPRTGSTSGANVLTF,TGTGCCAGCAGCCCCAGGACAGGGTCCACTTCTGGGGCCAACGTCCTGACTTTC
TRBJ2-1,-,TRBV6-4,-,16,CASSDSRGRAQNEQFF,TGTGCCAGCAGTGACTCTAGGGGGAGGGCCCAAAATGAGCAGTTCTTC
TRBJ1-4,-,TRBV29-1,TRBD1,13,CSGWTGTIGKLFF,TGCAGCGGATGGACAGGGACCATTGGAAAACTGTTTTTT
TRBJ1-1,-,TRBV6-5,TRBD1,14,CASRYRGQDTEAFF,TGTGCCAGCAGATACAGGGGGCAGGACACTGAAGCTTTCTTT
TRBJ1-1,-,TRBV6-1,TRBD1,15,CASSEPGQGGTEAFF,TGTGCCAGCAGTGAACCGGGACAGGGAGGCACTGAAGCTTTCTTT
TRBJ1-2,-,TRBV19,TRBD1,13,CASSIEGGNGYTF,TGTGCCAGTAGTATAGAAGGGGGCAATGGCTACACCTTC
TRBJ2-1,-,TRBV29-1,-,12,CSVPLTGNEQFF,TGCAGCGTGCCCCTTACAGGGAATGAGCAGTTCTTC
TRBJ1-4,-,TRBV7-9,-,14,CASSPGNSREKLFF,TGTGCCAGCAGCCCAGGCAATTCCAGGGAAAAACTGTTTTTT
TRBJ1-1,-,TRBV28,-,13,CASSVPGNTEAFF,TGTGCCAGCAGTGTTCCAGGTAACACTGAAGCTTTCTTT
TRBJ2-7,-,TRBV5-1,-,13,CASSLSQTYEQYF,TGCGCCAGCAGCTTATCACAGACCTACGAGCAGTACTTC
TRBJ2-2,-,TRBV9,-,17,CASSLKIGGGYTGELFF,TGTGCCAGCAGCCTGAAAATTGGCGGGGGCTACACCGGGGAGCTGTTTTTT
TRBJ2-2,once,TRBV7-6,-,14,CASSLSPQTGELFF,TGTGCCAGCAGCCTTTCGCCTCAGACCGGGGAGCTGTTTTTT
TRBJ1-6,-,TRBV27,-,17,CASTLRGARLDNSPLHF,TGTGCCAGCACCTTACGTGGAGCGCGGTTAGATAATTCACCCCTCCACTTT
TRBJ2-7,-,TRBV5-5,TRBD2,15,CASSPRDYGSYGQYF,TGTGCCAGCAGCCCCAGGGACTATGGGTCCTATGGGCAGTACTTC
TRBJ1-5,-,TRBV25-1,-,12,CASNGGNQPQHF,TGTGCCAGCAACGGAGGCAATCAGCCCCAGCATTTT
TRBJ1-1,-,TRBV28,TRBD1,13,CASSGTGATEAFF,TGTGCCAGCAGTGGGACAGGGGCCACTGAAGCTTTCTTT
TRBJ2-2,-,TRBV28,-,14,CASSLELSTGELFF,TGTGCCAGCAGTTTGGAACTAAGCACCGGGGAGCTGTTTTTT
TRBJ1-6,-,TRBV10-1,-,13,CASSDVGNSPLHF,TGCGCCAGCAGTGATGTCGGGAACTCACCCCTCCACTTT
TRBJ2-2,-,TRBV7-9,TRBD2,16,CASSLTRGGATGELFF,TGTGCCAGCAGCTTGACACGCGGGGGGGCCACCGGGGAGCTGTTTTTT
TRBJ1-6,once,TRBV11-2,TRBD1,15,CASSPQGTTNSPLHF,TGTGCCAGCAGCCCACAGGGGACAACTAATTCACCCCTCCACTTT
TRBJ2-7,-,TRBV6-6,-,13,CASSYTGSYEQYF,TGTGCCAGCAGTTATACAGGGAGCTACGAGCAGTACTTC
TRBJ2-2,-,TRBV6-4,-,13,CASIPASAGELFF,TGTGCCAGCATCCCCGCGAGCGCCGGGGAGCTGTTTTTT